Shown below are 27 T cell receptor beta chains from a single sample sequenced in a study of T-cell memory formation after mild COVID-19. TCRdb redid the calling of the 5' RACE reads with MiXCR, one entry per CDR3 protein. The sample shows 400,000 to 550,000 distinct CDR3 sequences, about 23% of them seen only once. The sequencing sample was made of PBMCs or a T cell subset sorted from them (not recorded which). The receptor source for this set is an adult woman who had mild COVID-19 (a few samples of this study predate the infection). Cell type and time point are not known.

V and J are TRBV6-6 and TRBJ2-6; 8 nucleotides agree with TRBD1. V dropped 6 bases and J dropped 0; count of bases not matched to a gene: 4. Germline V gene data show CDR1 as MNHNY and CDR2 as SVGAGI (reference sequence). The CDR3 has 16 amino acids. The CDR3 region is CASRTGALSGANVLTF. DNA for the CDR3: TGTGCCAGCAGGACAGGGGCACTCTCTGGGGCCAACGTCCTGACTTTC.

This clonotype occurred a few times. The V gene is TRBV7-2, the J gene TRBJ2-4; 7 nucleotides agree with TRBD1. The CDR3 covers 14 residues. From germline, CDR1 is SGHTA and CDR2 FQGNSA. Germline trimming cut 5 bases from V and 3 bases from J; bases unmatched to any gene: 4. The CDR3 bases are TGTGCCAGCAGCCCGGACAGGTTCAAAAACATTCAGTACTTC. It encodes CASSPDRFKNIQYF. Full variable domain (remainder filled in from reference TRBV7-2 and TRBJ2-4): GAGVSQSPSNKVTEKGKDVELRCDPISGHTALYWYRQSLGQGLEFLIYFQGNSAPDKSGLPSDRFSAERTGGSVSTLTIQRTQQEDSAVYLCASSPDRFKNIQYFGAGTRLSVL.

The chain couples TRBV3-1 to TRBJ1-1, with D maybe TRBD1 (5 bases). Per germline, CDR1 LGHDT and CDR2 YNNKEL (reference sequence). CDR3 size: 15 residues. The ends were cut back, 1 base at V and 1 base at J, with 10 bases in the middle. Written as DNA, the CDR3 is TGTGCCAGCAGCCAAGCTCTGGGACGGAACACTGAAGCTTTCTTT. Its translation: CASSQALGRNTEAFF.

This chain joins TRBV6-2 or TRBV6-3 and TRBJ2-2; D is undetermined. The CDR3 has 15 residues. Germline CDR1 is MNHEY and CDR2 is SVGEGT. The V end was cut by 5 bases, the J end by 0 bases, with 10 bases between. The CDR3 is CASSDTYPNTGELFF. Written as DNA, the CDR3 is TGTGCCAGCAGTGACACCTACCCGAACACCGGGGAGCTGTTTTTT.

The chain is built from TRBV27 and TRBJ2-7; D not resolved. CDR1 and CDR2 from the germline V gene are MNHEY and SMNVEV (reference sequence). Trimming left V 5 bases short and J 4 bases short, with 12 bases between. The CDR3 length is 13 residues. DNA of the CDR3: TGTGCCAGCAGTATCGGGCCAGTTTACGAGCAGTACTTC. This translates into CASSIGPVYEQYF.

This clonotype has just a few counts. The chain has TRBV6-5 and TRBJ2-3; D unresolved. The germline V gene has CDR1 MNHEY and CDR2 SVGAGI. This CDR3 contains 19 residues. V was cut by 1 base and J by 3 bases, with 23 bases left in between. CDR3 in amino acids: CASSYLNPLETRGTDTQYF. CDR3 in DNA: TGTGCCAGCAGTTACTTAAACCCCCTAGAGACCAGAGGAACAGATACGCAGTATTTT.

This clonotype was counted only a few times. The chain combines TRBV5-1 with TRBJ1-5, with a tentative D call TRBD1 (6 bases). CDR3 length: 14 amino acids. Germline-derived CDR1 and CDR2 are SGHRS and YFSETQ. Trimming pared 0 bases from V and 5 bases from J, leaving 9 bases between. CDR3 DNA sequence: TGCGCCAGCAGCTTGGACCCAGGGGATCAGCCCCAGCATTTT. Translated: CASSLDPGDQPQHF.

This clonotype has a handful of counts. The chain couples TRBV29-1 to TRBJ1-5; D might be TRBD1 (6 bases). Trimming left V 4 bases short and J 7 bases short, with 14 bases between. Germline V gene lookup returns CDR1 SQVTM and CDR2 ANQGSEA. The CDR3 loop spans 13 amino acids. CDR3 residues: CSVADRRNQPQHF. The CDR3, as DNA: TGCAGCGTTGCGGACAGAAGAAACCAGCCCCAGCATTTT. The full variable domain, its missing parts supplied by reference TRBV29-1 and TRBJ1-5, is SAVISQKPSRDICQRGTSLTIQCQVDSQVTMMFWYRQQPGQSLTLIATANQGSEATYESGFVIDKFPISRPNLTFSTLTVSNMSPEDSSIYLCSVADRRNQPQHFGDGTRLSIL.

V and J are TRBV7-6 and TRBJ2-7; the match to TRBD1 covers 9 bases. The V and J ends lost 4 bases and 2 bases, in that order; junction bases with no gene match: 6. The V gene's germline CDR1 is SGHVS and CDR2 FNYEAQ. The CDR3 is 15 amino acids. CDR3 protein: CASSSGTGKTYEQYF. CDR3 in DNA: TGTGCCAGCAGCTCCGGGACAGGGAAGACCTACGAGCAGTACTTC.

This clonotype was detected only a few times. The rearrangement links TRBV11-3 to TRBJ1-5, with 8 nucleotides matching TRBD1. Germline trimming cut 4 bases from V and 5 bases from J; bases unmatched to any gene: 7. CDR1 and CDR2 (germline): SGHNT, YENEEA. CDR3 length: 15 amino acids. Here the CDR3 DNA reads TGTGCCAGCAGCTCCGGGACAGGCAGGGATCAGCCCCAGCATTTT. Amino acid sequence: CASSSGTGRDQPQHF.

The genes are TRBV7-3 and TRBJ2-1, with D unresolved. Deletions cut 5 bases from V and 0 bases from J, with 8 bases between. This CDR3 is built from 14 residues. Germline CDR1 SGHTA, CDR2 FQGTGA. The DNA for the CDR3 is TGTGCCAGCAGCGGACGGAGCTCCTACAATGAGCAGTTCTTC. Its translation: CASSGRSSYNEQFF.

There are a few counts of this clonotype. The V and J genes are TRBV6-5 and TRBJ1-1; no definite D call. The V and J ends lost 0 bases and 6 bases respectively, with 8 bases between them. CDR1 MNHEY and CDR2 SVGAGI come from the germline V gene. The CDR3 is 13 amino acids. CDR3 amino acids: CASSYSRTSEAFF. The CDR3 DNA follows: TGTGCCAGCAGTTACTCTAGGACCTCTGAAGCTTTCTTT.

The chain uses TRBV6-1 and TRBJ2-1, with D possibly matching TRBD2 (7 bases). Germline V gene lookup returns CDR1 MNHNS and CDR2 SASEGT. The CDR3 spans 14 residues. Trimming pared 6 bases from V and 4 bases from J, leaving 13 bases between. Here the CDR3 DNA reads TGTGCCAGCAGCGGGGGGCTCAATTACAATGAGCAGTTCTTC. It encodes CASSGGLNYNEQFF.

This clonotype was seen a few times. V and J are TRBV12-3 or TRBV12-4 and TRBJ2-7; D ambiguous. Trimming removed 3 bases from V and 7 bases from J, with 16 bases in between. This CDR3 is built from 14 residues. The CDR3 nucleotides read TGTGCCAGCAGTTTTTGGTTGAGCGTCGGGGAGCAGTACTTC. It specifies CASSFWLSVGEQYF.

The J gene is TRBJ2-3, the V gene TRBV24-1; D is ambiguous. Germline V gene data show CDR1 as KGHDR and CDR2 as SFDVKD. The CDR3 extends over 14 amino acids. With 0 bases removed from V and 4 bases from J, the gap between germline ends came to 7 bases. CDR3 amino acids: CATSDLGLPDTQYF. The CDR3 bases are TGTGCCACCAGTGATTTGGGGCTTCCAGATACGCAGTATTTT.

The chain carries TRBV21-1 and TRBJ2-5; the table's D call, TRBD2, was not checked against the DNA. TRBV21-1 is noted as a pseudogene. This CDR3 region has 16 residues. DNA of the CDR3: TGTGCCAGCAGCAAGGACTCGCTTCGAATTAAAGAGACCCAGTACTTC. It translates to CASSKDSLRIKETQYF.

The chain joins TRBV4-1 to TRBJ1-1; D might be TRBD1 (6 bases). Germline CDR1 and CDR2: MGHRA and YSYEKL. CDR3 length: 15 residues. Trimming shortened V by 4 bases and J by 1 base, and 13 bases separated the two germline ends. CDR3 in amino acids: CASSLMRGGNTEAFF. The DNA for the CDR3 is TGCGCCAGCAGCCTAATGAGGGGGGGGAACACTGAAGCTTTCTTT.

This sequence joins TRBV9 and TRBJ2-1; D may be TRBD2 (6 bases). V was cut by 1 base and J by 4 bases, with 21 bases left in between. The germline V gene encodes CDR1 SGDLS and CDR2 YYNGEE. The CDR3 is made up of 18 amino acids. CDR3 nucleotides: TGTGCCAGCAGCGTATATTTCGAGGGCGGGGCCCAATACAATGAGCAGTTCTTC. It yields the protein CASSVYFEGGAQYNEQFF. Complete variable domain (other parts from reference TRBV9 and TRBJ2-1): DSGVTQTPKHLITATGQRVTLRCSPRSGDLSVYWYQQSLDQGLQFLIQYYNGEERAKGNILERFSAQQFPDLHSELNLSSLELGDSALYFCASSVYFEGGAQYNEQFFGPGTRLTVL.

Written as DNA, the CDR3 is TGCAGTGCTAGAGATGATAGCGGGGGCCTTATCTCCTACGAGCAGTACTTC. This translates into CSARDDSGGLISYEQYF. The rearrangement uses TRBV20-1 and TRBJ2-7; 9 positions agree with TRBD2. V dropped 0 bases and J dropped 0; count of bases not matched to a gene: 9. This CDR3 comprises 17 residues. Per germline, CDR1 DFQATT and CDR2 SNEGSKA (reference sequence).

This rearrangement joins TRBV27 to TRBJ1-5; TRBD1 might be the D (5 bases). The CDR3 loop spans 15 amino acids. Germline V gene sequence: CDR1 MNHEY, CDR2 SMNVEV (reference sequence). With 0 bases removed from V and 6 bases from J, the gap between germline ends came to 12 bases. The CDR3 DNA sequence: TGTGCCAGCAGTTTATCCGCAGGGTACAGTCAGCCCCAGCATTTT. Translation: CASSLSAGYSQPQHF.

This clonotype turned up a few times. This chain's CDR3 is CASSLVENADTQYF. CDR3 DNA sequence: TGTGCCAGCAGTTTGGTGGAGAACGCAGATACGCAGTATTTT. The rearrangement uses TRBV12-3 or TRBV12-4 and TRBJ2-3, with unresolved D. V gave up 3 bases and J gave up 4 bases, with 11 bases separating them. The CDR3 loop spans 14 amino acids.

CDR3 nucleotides: TGTGCCAGCAGGCCCCGGACCGGGACGGCTAACTATGGCTACACCTTC. As protein: CASRPRTGTANYGYTF. The V and J genes are TRBV6-6 and TRBJ1-2, with TRBD1 as a possible D gene (5 bases). In germline, CDR1 is MNHNY, CDR2 SVGAGI (reference sequence). This CDR3 contains 16 residues. The V gene lost 6 bases and the J gene lost 0 bases, with 17 bases spanning the gap.

This clonotype was detected only a few times. The J gene is TRBJ2-7, the V gene TRBV29-1; D possibly uses TRBD1 or TRBD2 (5 bases each). Trimming left V 2 bases short and J 4 bases short, with 18 bases between. The CDR3 totals 15 residues. Looked up from germline, CDR1 is SQVTM and CDR2 is ANQGSEA. As DNA, the CDR3 is TGCAGCGTTGAAAAAGGGACCGCCGATGGGTACGAGCAGTACTTC. Translating it yields CSVEKGTADGYEQYF.

This clonotype has a handful of counts. The J gene is TRBJ1-6, the V gene TRBV27; possible D gene TRBD1, 5 bases. V lost 4 bases to trimming and J lost 10 bases, with 17 bases between them. From germline, CDR1 is MNHEY and CDR2 SMNVEV (reference sequence). The CDR3 contains 15 residues. The CDR3 region has the DNA TGTGCCAGCAGTTCCCAAGGTCAAACAGGATCACCCCTCCACTTT. It yields the protein CASSSQGQTGSPLHF.

This chain joins TRBV7-9 and TRBJ1-1; 10 bases fit TRBD1. The CDR3 extends over 16 amino acids. V lost 1 base and J lost 2; bases outside the gene matches: 4. Germline V lookup: CDR1 SEHNR, CDR2 FQNEAQ (reference sequence). The CDR3 DNA is TGTGCCAGCAGCTTAGTGGGACAGGGGCGTAACACTGAAGCTTTCTTT. Translated: CASSLVGQGRNTEAFF.

The table lists this clonotype with a few counts. The rearrangement links TRBV15 to TRBJ1-1; weak D call: TRBD1 (5 bases). The V end was cut by 7 bases, the J end by 4 bases, with 16 bases between. The CDR3 totals 14 residues. Per germline, CDR1 LNHNV and CDR2 YYDKDF (reference sequence). The CDR3 nucleotides are TGTGCCACCAAGCTTGGGGCCTCGGGCACTGAAGCTTTCTTT. It specifies CATKLGASGTEAFF.

The chain carries TRBV28 and TRBJ1-6, with no clear D. CDR3 size: 13 residues. The V end lost 2 bases, the J end lost 10 bases, and 9 bases lay between the germline ends. CDR1 is MDHEN, CDR2 SYDVKM, per germline. CDR3 in amino acids: CASSLERESPLHF. The CDR3 nucleotides are TGTGCCAGCAGTTTAGAACGAGAATCACCCCTCCACTTT.